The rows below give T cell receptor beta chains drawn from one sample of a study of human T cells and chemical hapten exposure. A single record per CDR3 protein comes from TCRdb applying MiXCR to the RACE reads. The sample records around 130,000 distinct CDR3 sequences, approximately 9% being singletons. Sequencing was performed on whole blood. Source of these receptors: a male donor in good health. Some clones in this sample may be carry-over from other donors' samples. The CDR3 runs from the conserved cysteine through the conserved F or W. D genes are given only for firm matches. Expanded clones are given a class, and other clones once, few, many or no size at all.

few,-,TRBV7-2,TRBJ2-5,TGTGCCAGCAGCTCAATCGGACACCGCGGGGAGACCCAGTACTTC,CASSSIGHRGETQYF
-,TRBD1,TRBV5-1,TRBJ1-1,TGCGCCAGCAGCGGGGGACAGGGGGAAACCACCCTGAGGAACACTGAAGCTTTCTTT,CASSGGQGETTLRNTEAFF
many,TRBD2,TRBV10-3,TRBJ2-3,TGTGCCATCAGTGAGTCAGCGGGGACTAGCGGGAGGTGGAGCACAGATACGCAGTATTTT,CAISESAGTSGRWSTDTQYF
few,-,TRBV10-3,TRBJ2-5,TGTGCCATCAGTGAGGGAGAGACCCAGTACTTC,CAISEGETQYF
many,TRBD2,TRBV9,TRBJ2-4,TGTGCCAGCAGCTCTCGGACTAGCGAGGCCAAAAACATTCAGTACTTC,CASSSRTSEAKNIQYF
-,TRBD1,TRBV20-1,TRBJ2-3,TGCAGTGCTCCCGGGACAGGGTACACAGATACGCAGTATTTT,CSAPGTGYTDTQYF
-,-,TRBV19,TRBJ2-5,TGTGCCAGTAGTATAGGGGGGGGCGACTGGGAGACCCAGTACTTC,CASSIGGGDWETQYF
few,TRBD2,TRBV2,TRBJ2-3,TGTGCCAGCAGTGCAGCGGGGGGCCGCACAGATACGCAGTATTTT,CASSAAGGRTDTQYF
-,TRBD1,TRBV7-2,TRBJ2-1,TGTGCCAGCAGCTGGACGGTGGGACAGGCTTGGAGCTCCTACAATGAGCAGTTCTTC,CASSWTVGQAWSSYNEQFF
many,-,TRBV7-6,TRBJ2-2,TGTGCCAGCAGCTTAGGGGGTGCGGGCCCCACCGGGGAGCTGTTTTTT,CASSLGGAGPTGELFF
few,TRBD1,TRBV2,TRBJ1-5,TGTGCCAGCAGCAGGACAGGGAAGGGACAGCCCCAGCATTTT,CASSRTGKGQPQHF
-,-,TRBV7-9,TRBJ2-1,TGTGCCAGCAGCTTAGGGCGGGGCACCTACAATGAGCAGTTCTTC,CASSLGRGTYNEQFF
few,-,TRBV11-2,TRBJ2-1,TGTGCCAGCAGTACTCCCGGGAGTGTTGAGCAGTTCTTC,CASSTPGSVEQFF
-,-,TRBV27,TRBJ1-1,TGTGCCAGCAAAAGCGGGGGGCCGACTGAAGCTTTCTTT,CASKSGGPTEAFF
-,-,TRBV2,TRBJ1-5,TGTGCCAGCAGTGGAACGGGGTGGCGAGGCAATCAGCCCCAGCATTTT,CASSGTGWRGNQPQHF